Sequencing of this T cell receptor beta chain was carried out in a study of blood T cell repertoires in COVID-19. As for the study in general: Material from acute and convalescent COVID-19 was sourced from the United States, Italy and Spain.

The study recruited people aged about 18 to 90 years across approximately 24 US areas. This CDR3 spans 14 amino acids. The germline V and J ends were trimmed by 6 bases and 7 bases, with 15 bases remaining between them. Germline CDR1 SNHLY, CDR2 FYNNEI. Clones were sequenced by immunoSEQ multiplex PCR, and TCRdb holds only the in-frame ones, with some missing. This sample has 250,000 or so clones; 70% to 90% occur once, and the top ten carry about a tenth. Material for sequencing was PBMCs or T cells enriched from blood (not recorded which). This TCR was sampled from a man aged 30-40 years who had recovered from COVID-19. V usage is TRBV2 and J usage is TRBJ1-4; D remains ambiguous. CDR3 residues: CASSREAVSEKLFF. CDR3 DNA: TGTGCCAGCAGCCGGGAGGCAGTTAGTGAAAAACTGTTTTTT.